This T cell receptor (beta chain) appears in the sequencing data of a study of ipilimumab plus nivolumab after autologous stem cell transplantation. On the study more broadly: A median of 8 nivolumab and five or six ipilimumab doses were given.

TCRdb's table, derived via immunoSEQ multiplex PCR, lists solely in-frame clones and lacks some. In the table there are some 45,000 clones, approximately 91% of which are singletons. This CDR3 has 15 amino acids. The germline V gene encodes CDR1 SGDLS and CDR2 YYNGEE. Deletions cut 1 base from V and 0 bases from J, with 9 bases between. Patients got ipilimumab 1 mg/kg beginning 14 to 28 days post-transplant. Patients got 3 mg/kg IV nivolumab weeks 1, 4, 7, 10, then biweekly through week 26. The rearrangement links TRBV9 to TRBJ2-3, with unresolved D. Specimen: PBMCs, collected in a trial of ipilimumab plus nivolumab as post-transplant consolidation. This receptor was identified in a male donor with multiple myeloma. CDR3 amino acids: CASSVMAGSTDTQYF. DNA for the CDR3: TGTGCCAGCAGCGTAATGGCAGGCAGCACAGATACGCAGTATTTT.